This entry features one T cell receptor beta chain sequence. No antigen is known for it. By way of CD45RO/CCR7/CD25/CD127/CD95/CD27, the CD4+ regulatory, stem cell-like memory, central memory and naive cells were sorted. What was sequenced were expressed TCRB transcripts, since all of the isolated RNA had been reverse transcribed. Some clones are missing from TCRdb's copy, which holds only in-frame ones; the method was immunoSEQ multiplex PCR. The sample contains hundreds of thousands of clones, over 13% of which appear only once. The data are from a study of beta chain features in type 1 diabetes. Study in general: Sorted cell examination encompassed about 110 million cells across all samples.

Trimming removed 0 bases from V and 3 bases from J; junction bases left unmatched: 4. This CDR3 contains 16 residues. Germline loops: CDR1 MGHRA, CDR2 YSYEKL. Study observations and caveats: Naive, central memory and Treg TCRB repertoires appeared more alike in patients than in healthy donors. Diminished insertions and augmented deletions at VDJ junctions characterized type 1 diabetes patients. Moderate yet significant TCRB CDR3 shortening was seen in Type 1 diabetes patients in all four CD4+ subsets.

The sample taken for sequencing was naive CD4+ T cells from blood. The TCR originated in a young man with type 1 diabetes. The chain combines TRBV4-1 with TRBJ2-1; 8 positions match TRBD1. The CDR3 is CASSQDARGLYNEQFF. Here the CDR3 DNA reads TGCGCCAGCAGCCAAGATGCCAGGGGGCTCTACAATGAGCAGTTCTTC.